The next 5 T cell receptor beta chains were all read from a single sample in a study of T-cell reconstitution after alpha-beta-depleted transplantation in children. Preparation of the TCRbeta library involved a method that used unique molecular identifiers. From the PCR reads, TCRdb called clonotypes with MiXCR, one entry per CDR3 protein. The data contain 90,000 to 130,000 distinct CDR3 sequences, under 13% of them singletons. The sequencing used PBMCs, collected before TCRalphabeta/CD19-depleted stem cell transplant. These receptors originate from a boy aged 2 to 10 with acute lymphoblastic leukemia, due to receive a stem cell transplant.

This clonotype was found a few times. The chain combines TRBV5-1 with TRBJ2-2; 12 bases agree with TRBD2. The CDR3 covers 17 residues. CDR1 is SGHRS, CDR2 YFSETQ, per germline. With 4 bases clipped from V and 8 bases from J, the junction kept 12 bases outside the gene matches. The CDR3 spells CASSQRTSGETPGELFF. CDR3 nucleotides: TGCGCCAGCAGCCAAAGGACTAGCGGGGAGACTCCGGGGGAGCTGTTTTTT.

This clonotype was seen more than once but under ten times. The chain couples TRBV6-1 to TRBJ1-5, with D perhaps matching TRBD1 (6 bases). Trimming shortened V by 2 bases and J by 11 bases, and 13 bases separated the two germline ends. Germline V CDR1 and CDR2: MNHNS, SASEGT. This CDR3 has 13 residues. The CDR3 reads CASSERLGAAQHF. The CDR3, as DNA: TGTGCCAGCAGTGAACGGTTGGGGGCAGCCCAGCATTTT.

This clonotype was picked up many times. The gene calls are TRBV7-2 and TRBJ2-1, with 7 nucleotides matching TRBD2. The CDR3 length is 15 residues. Trimming took 5 bases from V and 5 from J; bases not matched to a gene: 9. The V gene's germline CDR1 is SGHTA and CDR2 FQGNSA. The CDR3 nucleotides are TGTGCCAGCAGCCTCTCGGGGGGACTACACAATGAGCAGTTCTTC. It specifies CASSLSGGLHNEQFF. The whole variable domain, filled in from reference TRBV7-2 and TRBJ2-1, reads GAGVSQSPSNKVTEKGKDVELRCDPISGHTALYWYRQSLGQGLEFLIYFQGNSAPDKSGLPSDRFSAERTGGSVSTLTIQRTQQEDSAVYLCASSLSGGLHNEQFFGPGTRLTVL.

This clonotype was seen a few times. The CDR3 spells CASRDYIDTQYF. The CDR3 nucleotides read TGCGCCAGCAGGGACTACATAGATACGCAGTATTTT. V usage is TRBV5-1 and J usage is TRBJ2-3; D possibly corresponds to TRBD2 (6 bases). The CDR3 runs to 12 residues. Per the germline V gene, CDR1 is SGHRS and CDR2 is YFSETQ. V gave up 5 bases and J gave up 5 bases, with 9 bases separating them.

This clonotype was seen at least ten times. This chain connects TRBV20-1 to TRBJ2-2; D is perhaps TRBD1 (6 bases). From germline, CDR1 is DFQATT and CDR2 SNEGSKA (reference sequence). The CDR3 covers 15 residues. Trimming cost V 0 bases and J 7 bases, with 15 bases left between them. The CDR3 is CSARDRGSVGGELFF. CDR3 nucleotides: TGCAGTGCTAGAGATAGGGGGAGTGTCGGCGGGGAGCTGTTTTTT.